The following is a TCR beta chain sequence with its context. This CDR3 has 14 amino acids. The germline gives CDR1 SGHAT, CDR2 FQNNGV. V was shortened by 4 bases and J by 7 bases, with 14 bases between the two germline ends. This record belongs to a study of OX40 agonist ivuxolimab in advanced cancers. Study-wide context: Patient treatment consisted of intravenous ivuxolimab administration every 2 weeks at 0.01 to 10 mg/kg. Hepatocellular carcinoma, melanoma, renal cell or head and neck cancer was diagnosed in the dose-escalation patients. Earlier anti-PD-1, anti-PD-L1 or anti-CTLA-4 therapy was permitted; 35% to 50% had received some. Three partial responders included one hepatocellular carcinoma patient and two cutaneous melanoma patients.

TCRdb's table, derived via immunoSEQ multiplex PCR, lists solely in-frame clones and lacks some. This table holds tens of thousands of clones, around four fifths found once. The starting material was CD4+ or CD8+ T cells sorted from blood, obtained in a trial of the OX40 agonist ivuxolimab. This rearrangement joins TRBV11-2 to TRBJ2-1; perhaps D is TRBD1 or TRBD2 (5 bases each). This TCR came from an adult with an advanced solid tumor such as melanoma, head and neck, liver or kidney cancer. For the CDR3, the DNA is TGTGCCAGCAGCTCTCTCCGGTGGGGGAATGAGCAGTTCTTC. It codes for CASSSLRWGNEQFF.